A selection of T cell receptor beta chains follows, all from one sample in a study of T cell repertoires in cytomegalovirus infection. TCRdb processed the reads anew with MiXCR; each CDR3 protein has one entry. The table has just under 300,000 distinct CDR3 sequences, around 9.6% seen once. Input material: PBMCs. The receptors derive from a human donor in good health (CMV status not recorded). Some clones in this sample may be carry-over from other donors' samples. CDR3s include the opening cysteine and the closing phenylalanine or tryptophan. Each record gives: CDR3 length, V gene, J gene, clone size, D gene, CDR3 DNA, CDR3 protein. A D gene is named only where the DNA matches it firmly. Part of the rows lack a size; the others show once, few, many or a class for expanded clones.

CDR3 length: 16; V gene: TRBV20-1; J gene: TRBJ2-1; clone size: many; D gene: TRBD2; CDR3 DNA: TGCAGTGCTAGAGATACCAGCGGGGGGGCCGTAATTGGGCAGTTCTTC; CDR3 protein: CSARDTSGGAVIGQFF
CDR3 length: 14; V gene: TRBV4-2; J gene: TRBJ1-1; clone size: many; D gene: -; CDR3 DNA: TGTGCCAGCAGCCAAGGCCCAGAGAACACTGAAGCTTTCTTT; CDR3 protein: CASSQGPENTEAFF
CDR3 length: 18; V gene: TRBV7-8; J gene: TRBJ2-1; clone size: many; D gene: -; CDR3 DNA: TGTGCCAGCAGCTTAGTGTCTATTGTCAGGGGCTCCTACAATGAGCAGTTCTTC; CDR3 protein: CASSLVSIVRGSYNEQFF
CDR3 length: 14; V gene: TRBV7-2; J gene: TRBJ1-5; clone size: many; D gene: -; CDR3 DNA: TGTGCCAGCAGCTTAGATATCCCGGGGCTGCCCCAGCATTTT; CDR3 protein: CASSLDIPGLPQHF
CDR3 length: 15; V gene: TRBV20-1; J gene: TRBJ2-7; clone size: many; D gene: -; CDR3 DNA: TGCAGTGCTAGAATTCCCGACAGGAGACAATACGAGCAGTACTTC; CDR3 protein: CSARIPDRRQYEQYF
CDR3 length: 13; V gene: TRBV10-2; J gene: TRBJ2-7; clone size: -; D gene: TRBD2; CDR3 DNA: TGCGCCAGCAGGCGGGGGGTTGCCTACGAGCAGTACTTC; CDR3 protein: CASRRGVAYEQYF
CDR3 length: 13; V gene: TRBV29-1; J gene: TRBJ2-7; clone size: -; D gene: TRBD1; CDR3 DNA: TGCAGCGTTGTTACAGGGGGCCCCTACGAGCAGTACTTC; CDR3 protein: CSVVTGGPYEQYF
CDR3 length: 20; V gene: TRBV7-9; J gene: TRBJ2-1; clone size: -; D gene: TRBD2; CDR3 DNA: TGTGCCAGCAGGCGATCGCCGGGACTAGCGGGGGGGCCCCTTAGGCATGAGCAGTTCTTC; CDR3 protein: CASRRSPGLAGGPLRHEQFF
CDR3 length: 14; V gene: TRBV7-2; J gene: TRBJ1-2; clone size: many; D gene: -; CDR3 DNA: TGTGCCAGCAGCCCCGGGTCAGGGAACTATGGCTACACCTTC; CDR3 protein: CASSPGSGNYGYTF
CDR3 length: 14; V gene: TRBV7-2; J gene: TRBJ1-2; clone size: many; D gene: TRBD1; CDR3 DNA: TGTGCCAGCAGCTTAGTTACGACAGGGTATGGCTACACCTTC; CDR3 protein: CASSLVTTGYGYTF
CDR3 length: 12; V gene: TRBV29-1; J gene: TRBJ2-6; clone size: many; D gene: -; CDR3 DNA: TGCAGCGTTGAGTTTGGGGCCAACGTCCTGACTTTC; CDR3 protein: CSVEFGANVLTF
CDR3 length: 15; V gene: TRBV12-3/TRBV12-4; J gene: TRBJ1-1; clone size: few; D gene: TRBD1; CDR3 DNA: TGTGCCAGCAGTCCCTCGGACAGGGGGCTGGCGGAAGCTTTCTTT; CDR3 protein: CASSPSDRGLAEAFF
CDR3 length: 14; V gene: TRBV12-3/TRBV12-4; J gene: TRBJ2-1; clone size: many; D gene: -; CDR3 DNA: TGTGCCAGCAGTTTTGGGGCGAGGAGAAATGAGCAGTTCTTC; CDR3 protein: CASSFGARRNEQFF
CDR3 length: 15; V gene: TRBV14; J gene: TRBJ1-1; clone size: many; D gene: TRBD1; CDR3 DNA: TGTGCCAGCAGCCAACGGACAGGGTGGAACACTGAAGCTTTCTTT; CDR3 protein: CASSQRTGWNTEAFF
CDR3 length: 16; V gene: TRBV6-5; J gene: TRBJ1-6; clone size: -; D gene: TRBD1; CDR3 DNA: TGTGCCAGCAGTTACCCGGGACAGAAGGGGGGTTCACCCCTCCACTTT; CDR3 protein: CASSYPGQKGGSPLHF
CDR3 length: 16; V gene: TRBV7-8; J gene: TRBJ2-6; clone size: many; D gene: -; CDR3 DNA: TGTGCCAGCAGCTCCGGGGCATCAGGTGGGGCCAACGTCCTGACTTTC; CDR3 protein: CASSSGASGGANVLTF
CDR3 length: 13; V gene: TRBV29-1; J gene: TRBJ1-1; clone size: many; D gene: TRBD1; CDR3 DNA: TGCAGCGTGGGACAGGTTCTGAACACTGAAGCTTTCTTT; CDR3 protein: CSVGQVLNTEAFF
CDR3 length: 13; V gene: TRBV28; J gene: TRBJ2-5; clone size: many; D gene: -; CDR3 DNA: TGTGCCAGCAGTTTAAATGTCCAAGAGACCCAGTACTTC; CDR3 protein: CASSLNVQETQYF
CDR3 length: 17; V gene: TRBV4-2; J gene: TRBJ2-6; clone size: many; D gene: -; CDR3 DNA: TGTGCCAGCAGCCAAGAACAGGTACCCTCTGGGGCCAACGTCCTGACTTTC; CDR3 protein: CASSQEQVPSGANVLTF
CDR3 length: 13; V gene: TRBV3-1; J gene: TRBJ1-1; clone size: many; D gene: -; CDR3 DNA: TGTGCCAGCAGCCGAGCAGGGGAAACTGAAGCTTTCTTT; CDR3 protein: CASSRAGETEAFF
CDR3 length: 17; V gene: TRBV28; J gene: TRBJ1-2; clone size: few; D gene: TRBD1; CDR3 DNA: TGTGCCAGCAGGGGGACGGACCGGACAGGGGCGAACTATGGCTACACCTTC; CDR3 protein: CASRGTDRTGANYGYTF
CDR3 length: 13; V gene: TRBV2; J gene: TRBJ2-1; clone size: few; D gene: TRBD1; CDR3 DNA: TGTGCCAGCGCTAGGACAGGGTACAATGAGCAGTTCTTC; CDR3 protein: CASARTGYNEQFF
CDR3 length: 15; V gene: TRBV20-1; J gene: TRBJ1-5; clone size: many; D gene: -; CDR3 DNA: TGCAGTGCTAGAGATGGGCAGGTCAACAATCAGCCCCAGCATTTT; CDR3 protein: CSARDGQVNNQPQHF
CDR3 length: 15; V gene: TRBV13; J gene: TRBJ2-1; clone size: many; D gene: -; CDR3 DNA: TGTGCCAGCAGCTTAGGGGAGGGCTACCGGAATGAGCAGTTCTTC; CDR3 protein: CASSLGEGYRNEQFF
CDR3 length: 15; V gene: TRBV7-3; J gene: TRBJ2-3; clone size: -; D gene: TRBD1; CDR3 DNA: TGTGCCAGCAGCCCCGGGACAGCTAGCACAGATACGCAGTATTTT; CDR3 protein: CASSPGTASTDTQYF
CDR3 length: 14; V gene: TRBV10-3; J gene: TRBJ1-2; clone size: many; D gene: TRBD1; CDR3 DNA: TGTGCCATCAGTGAACAGGGACAGACCTATGGCTACACCTTC; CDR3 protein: CAISEQGQTYGYTF
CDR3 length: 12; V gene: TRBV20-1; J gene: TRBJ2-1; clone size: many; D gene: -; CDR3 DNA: TGCAGTGCTAACAGGGTCTACAATGAGCAGTTCTTC; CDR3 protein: CSANRVYNEQFF
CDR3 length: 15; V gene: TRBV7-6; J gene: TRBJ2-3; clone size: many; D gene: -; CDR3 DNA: TGTGCCAGCAGTCCCGGGCCCCCGGCCACAGATACGCAGTATTTT; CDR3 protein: CASSPGPPATDTQYF
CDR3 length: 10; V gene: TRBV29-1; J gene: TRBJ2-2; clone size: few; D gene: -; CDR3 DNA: TGCAGCGTTTGGACCGGGGAGCTGTTTTTT; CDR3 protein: CSVWTGELFF
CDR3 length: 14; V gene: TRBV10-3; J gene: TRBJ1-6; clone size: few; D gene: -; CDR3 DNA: TGTGCCATCAGTGAAGAGCCAAGGAGTTCACCCCTCCACTTT; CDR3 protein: CAISEEPRSSPLHF
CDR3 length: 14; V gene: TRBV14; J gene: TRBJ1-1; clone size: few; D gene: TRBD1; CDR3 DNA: TGTGCCAGCAGCATCCGACAGGGGAACACTGAAGCTTTCTTT; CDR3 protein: CASSIRQGNTEAFF